This T cell receptor (beta chain) originates from a study of shared clonotypes between healthy human individuals. Study background: Each donor's CD4 naive and CD4 memory cells filled three plates apiece, CD8 naive two, and CD8 memory one.

There are 13 residues in the CDR3. Germline CDR1 is SGHTA and CDR2 is FQGNSA. V lost 3 bases and J lost 2, with 7 bases in between. Repertoires were generated with immunoSEQ multiplex PCR, while TCRdb's copy carries only in-frame clones and drops some. The table records hundreds of thousands of clones, around 72% of them present only once. The rearrangement uses TRBV7-2 and TRBJ1-2; D ambiguous. The origin of this receptor is a woman between 25 and 40 years old in good health. Source material: memory CD4+ T cells sorted from blood. Stated subset: CD45RA-negative fraction. The DNA of the CDR3 is TGTGCCAGCAGCTTCTACAGAAACTATGGCTACACCTTC. Translating it yields CASSFYRNYGYTF.